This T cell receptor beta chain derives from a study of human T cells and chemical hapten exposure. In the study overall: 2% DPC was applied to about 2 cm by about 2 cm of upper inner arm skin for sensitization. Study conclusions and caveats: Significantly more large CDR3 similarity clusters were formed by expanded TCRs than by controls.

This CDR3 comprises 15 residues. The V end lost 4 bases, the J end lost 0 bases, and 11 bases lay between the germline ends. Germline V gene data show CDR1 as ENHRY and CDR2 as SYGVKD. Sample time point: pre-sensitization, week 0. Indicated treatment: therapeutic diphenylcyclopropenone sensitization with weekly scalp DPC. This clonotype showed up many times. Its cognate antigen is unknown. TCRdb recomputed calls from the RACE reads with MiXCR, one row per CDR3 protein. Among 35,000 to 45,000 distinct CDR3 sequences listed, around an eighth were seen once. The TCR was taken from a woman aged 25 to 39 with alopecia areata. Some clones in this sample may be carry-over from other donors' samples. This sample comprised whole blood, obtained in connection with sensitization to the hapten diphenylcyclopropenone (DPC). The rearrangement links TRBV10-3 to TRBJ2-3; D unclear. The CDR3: CAISALATSTDTQYF. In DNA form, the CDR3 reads TGTGCCATCAGTGCATTGGCGACTAGCACAGATACGCAGTATTTT.